The 7 T cell receptor beta chains below were found in one sample sequenced in a study of T-cell memory formation after mild COVID-19. TCRdb ran MiXCR on the 5' RACE reads and lists one entry per CDR3 protein. The table has around 300,000 distinct CDR3 sequences, around 13% seen once; the top ten hold 22%. Sequencing input: PBMCs or a T cell subset sorted from them (not recorded which). These receptors were obtained from a man younger than 35 who had mild COVID-19 (a few samples of this study predate the infection). Cell type and time point are not known.

This clonotype occurred a few times. The V call is TRBV27, the J call TRBJ1-6; perhaps TRBD1 as D (6 bases). CDR3 length: 15 residues. Germline CDR1 is MNHEY and CDR2 is SMNVEV (reference sequence). V lost 1 base and J lost 11, with 15 bases in between. This chain's CDR3 is CASSLYAGANTPLHF. In nucleotides, the CDR3 is TGTGCCAGCAGTTTATATGCGGGGGCGAATACACCCCTCCACTTT.

CDR3 sequence (DNA): TGTGCCAGCAGCTCAGTGACTACGAGCTCCTACGAGCAGTACGTC. Its translation: CASSSVTTSSYEQYV. This chain joins TRBV14 and TRBJ2-7, with D possibly matching TRBD2 (5 bases). The CDR3 totals 15 residues. Germline V gives CDR1 SGHDN, CDR2 FVKESK. The germline V and J ends were trimmed by 5 bases and 0 bases, with 14 bases remaining between them.

The chain couples TRBV6-5 to TRBJ1-4, with D possibly matching TRBD1 (5 bases). The V gene lost 2 bases and the J gene lost 6 bases, with 16 bases spanning the gap. CDR1 and CDR2 from the germline V gene are MNHEY and SVGAGI. This CDR3 contains 16 residues. DNA of the CDR3: TGTGCCAGCAGTTACAAGGGGCGGCCTCTAGATGAAAAACTGTTTTTT. Its translation: CASSYKGRPLDEKLFF.

The V and J genes are TRBV7-9 and TRBJ2-2, with D unresolved. V shed 4 bases and J shed 5 bases, with 11 bases lying between them. From germline, CDR1 is SEHNR and CDR2 FQNEAQ (reference sequence). This CDR3 spans 14 amino acids. CDR3 region: CASSSLVETGELFF. Written as DNA, the CDR3 is TGTGCCAGCAGCTCGTTGGTGGAGACCGGGGAGCTGTTTTTT.

The table lists this clonotype with many counts. The rearrangement uses TRBV6-5 and TRBJ1-2; D not resolved. This CDR3 contains 15 residues. Per the germline V gene, CDR1 is MNHEY and CDR2 is SVGAGI. Trimming took 4 bases from V and 4 from J, leaving 16 bases between them. CDR3 loop: CASSSGGGRGYGYTF. The CDR3 coding sequence is TGTGCCAGCAGTTCCGGCGGAGGGCGAGGCTATGGCTACACCTTC.

This clonotype appeared a few times. The gene calls are TRBV20-1 and TRBJ1-6; unclear D gene. The CDR3 spans 17 residues. CDR1 and CDR2 (germline): DFQATT, SNEGSKA (reference sequence). Trimming pared 0 bases from V and 8 bases from J, leaving 20 bases between. The chain's CDR3 is CSAREMKPGGLDSPLHF. The CDR3 coding sequence is TGCAGTGCTAGAGAGATGAAGCCGGGAGGGTTAGATTCACCCCTCCACTTT.

This clonotype has just a few counts. The rearrangement joins TRBV7-2 to TRBJ1-6; TRBD1 matches at 11 bases. The germline V gene has CDR1 SGHTA and CDR2 FQGNSA. The CDR3 consists of 15 residues. V lost 5 bases and J lost 8; bases outside the gene matches: 5. This CDR3 reads CASSGGQGVYSPLHF. In nucleotides, the CDR3 is TGTGCCAGCAGCGGGGGACAGGGGGTATATTCACCCCTCCACTTT. Based on the CDR3 plus reference TRBV7-2 and TRBJ1-6, the full variable domain is GAGVSQSPSNKVTEKGKDVELRCDPISGHTALYWYRQSLGQGLEFLIYFQGNSAPDKSGLPSDRFSAERTGGSVSTLTIQRTQQEDSAVYLCASSGGQGVYSPLHFGNGTRLTVT.